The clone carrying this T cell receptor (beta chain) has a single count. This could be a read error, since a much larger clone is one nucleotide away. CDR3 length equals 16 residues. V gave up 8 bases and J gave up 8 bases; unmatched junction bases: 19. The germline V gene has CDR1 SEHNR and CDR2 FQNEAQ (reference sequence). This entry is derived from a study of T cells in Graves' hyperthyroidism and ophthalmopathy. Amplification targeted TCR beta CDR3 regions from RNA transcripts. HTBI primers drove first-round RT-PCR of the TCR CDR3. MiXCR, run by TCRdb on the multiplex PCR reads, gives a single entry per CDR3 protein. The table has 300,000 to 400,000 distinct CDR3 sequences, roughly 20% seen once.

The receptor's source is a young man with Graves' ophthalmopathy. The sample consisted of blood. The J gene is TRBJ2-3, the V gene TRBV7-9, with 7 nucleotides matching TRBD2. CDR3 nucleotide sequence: TGTGCCAGCCGGGACTACCCTAGCGGTGATTCAGGTACGCAGTATTTT. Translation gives CASRDYPSGDSGTQYF.